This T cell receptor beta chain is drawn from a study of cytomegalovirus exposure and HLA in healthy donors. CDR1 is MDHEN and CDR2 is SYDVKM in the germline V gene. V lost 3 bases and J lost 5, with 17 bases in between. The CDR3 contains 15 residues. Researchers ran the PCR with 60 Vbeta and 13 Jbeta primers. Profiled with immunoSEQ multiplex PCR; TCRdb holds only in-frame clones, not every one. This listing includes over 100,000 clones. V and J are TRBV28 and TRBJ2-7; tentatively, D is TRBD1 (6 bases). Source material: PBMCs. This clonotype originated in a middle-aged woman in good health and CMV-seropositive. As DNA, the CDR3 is TGTGCCAGCAGTTTTTATGGGCTGGGGGCCAACGAGCAGTACTTC. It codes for CASSFYGLGANEQYF.